This T cell receptor (beta chain) was sequenced for a study of shared clonotypes between healthy human individuals. Trimming stripped 6 bases from V and 3 bases from J, with 11 bases between. The length of the CDR3 is 13 residues. CDR1 is MDHEN, CDR2 SYDVKM, per germline. Original handling: Sequence data from immunoSEQ were junction-only and lacked quality scores; consequently, filtering differed. Sequencing was performed with immunoSEQ multiplex PCR; in TCRdb, only in-frame clones are kept and a portion is missing. Clone size and the V and J calls come from that table; the DNA yielded D and trimming. The data show about 2 million clones, with about 95% seen just once and 0.1% to 0.15% held by the top ten. Findings and limits, study-wide: It was anticipated that sequencing depth would influence how many clonotypes donors shared. With a few donors compared, roughly 4.9% of naive CD4 clonotypes were shared.

Researchers partitioned CD4+ cells into CD45RA+ naive and CD45RA-negative memory subsets. With regard to this clone: The antigen is not known.

Sequencing was done on a sample of naive CD4+ T cells sorted from blood. Subset specified: CD45RA+ positively selected. This TCR was sampled from a man between 18 and 29 years old in good health. The rearrangement joins TRBV28 to TRBJ1-2; D ambiguous. The CDR3 protein is CASRVRPDYGYTF. CDR3 bases: TGTGCCAGCAGGGTAAGGCCGGACTATGGCTACACCTTC.